The rows below give T cell receptor beta chains drawn from one sample of a study of T cells after yellow fever vaccination. TCRdb redid the calling of the 5' RACE reads with MiXCR, one entry per CDR3 protein. Among just under 600,000 distinct CDR3 sequences listed, approximately 13% were seen once. Sequenced material: PBMCs, taken on the day of the yellow fever booster vaccination. The receptors stem from a man aged 30-40 years who received the YFV17D yellow fever vaccine. CDR3s include the opening cysteine and the closing phenylalanine or tryptophan. D genes are given only for firm matches. Clone size is given for some rows only: seen once, a few or many times, or a class if the clone is expanded.

TRBJ2-7	-	-	TRBV30	12	CAWSLSGFEQYF	TGTGCCTGGAGCCTATCCGGGTTCGAGCAGTACTTC
TRBJ2-5	TRBD2	-	TRBV5-1	16	CASSHGLAGYKETQYF	TGCGCCAGCAGCCACGGACTAGCGGGGTATAAAGAGACCCAGTACTTC
TRBJ2-1	TRBD2	many	TRBV11-2	20	CASSSTRGLAGGPSSNEQFF	TGTGCCAGCAGCTCCACCCGTGGTCTAGCGGGAGGGCCGTCGAGTAATGAGCAGTTCTTC
TRBJ1-2	TRBD1	few	TRBV7-9	13	CASSPGQAYGYTF	TGTGCCAGCAGCCCCGGACAGGCATATGGCTACACCTTC
TRBJ2-5	TRBD1	-	TRBV19	16	CASSTYGQGGKETQYF	TGTGCCAGTAGTACCTACGGACAGGGGGGTAAAGAGACCCAGTACTTC
TRBJ2-3	TRBD2	-	TRBV6-2/TRBV6-3	16	CASSRGLAGLPDTQYF	TGTGCCAGCTCAAGAGGACTAGCGGGACTCCCAGATACGCAGTATTTT
TRBJ1-1	-	-	TRBV25-1	15	CASSATGTRVSEAFF	TGTGCCAGCAGTGCGACCGGGACGCGGGTGTCTGAAGCTTTCTTT
TRBJ2-1	-	few	TRBV24-1	15	CATSAEGRGPREQFF	TGTGCCACCAGTGCCGAGGGGCGCGGACCTCGGGAGCAGTTCTTC
TRBJ2-1	-	few	TRBV11-1	18	CASSLAGLVRSSYNEQFF	TGTGCCAGCAGCTTAGCGGGGCTAGTCCGGAGCTCCTACAATGAGCAGTTCTTC
TRBJ1-1	TRBD1	-	TRBV27	20	CASKPFFGTGEERRRTEAFF	TGTGCCAGCAAGCCGTTTTTCGGGACAGGCGAAGAACGCCGAAGGACTGAAGCTTTCTTT
TRBJ1-2	-	few	TRBV20-1	11	CSASLIFGYTF	TGCAGTGCTTCCTTAATATTCGGCTACACCTTC
TRBJ1-3	-	-	TRBV16	16	CASSQSGTNSGNTIYF	TGTGCCAGCAGCCAATCTGGTACCAACTCTGGAAACACCATATATTTT
TRBJ1-2	TRBD1	few	TRBV7-3	16	CASSKGGQGASDGYTF	TGTGCCAGCAGCAAAGGAGGGCAGGGGGCTTCGGATGGCTACACCTTC
TRBJ2-3	TRBD2	-	TRBV6-5	17	CASSYHRTSGSTDTQYF	TGTGCCAGCAGTTATCATAGGACTAGCGGGAGTACAGATACGCAGTATTTT
TRBJ2-7	-	few	TRBV20-1	11	CSATTRGQPYF	TGCAGTGCAACTACCAGAGGACAGCCGTACTTC
TRBJ2-7	TRBD2	few	TRBV7-2	14	CASSLMAGGNEQYF	TGTGCCAGCAGCTTGATGGCGGGAGGAAACGAGCAGTACTTC
TRBJ2-1	-	few	TRBV18	16	CASSPVRGSKGNEQFF	TGTGCCAGCTCACCCGTCCGGGGATCTAAGGGGAATGAGCAGTTCTTC
TRBJ2-6	-	few	TRBV5-1	13	CAGRVPGANVLTF	TGCGCCGGCAGGGTCCCTGGGGCCAACGTCCTGACTTTC
TRBJ1-1	TRBD1	-	TRBV4-2	16	CASSQERGLRGTEAFF	TGTGCCAGCAGCCAAGAAAGGGGGCTCCGAGGGACTGAAGCTTTCTTT
TRBJ2-5	-	-	TRBV7-2	15	CASKGGDVIEETQYF	TGTGCCAGCAAGGGGGGAGACGTAATTGAAGAGACCCAGTACTTC
TRBJ2-3	-	-	TRBV25-1	16	CASSERSRGATDTQYF	TGTGCCAGCAGTGAAAGAAGCAGGGGAGCCACAGATACGCAGTATTTT
TRBJ2-1	-	-	TRBV27	15	CASNPWVGADNEQFF	TGTGCCAGCAACCCCTGGGTGGGAGCAGACAATGAGCAGTTCTTC
TRBJ2-6	-	-	TRBV6-5	17	CASSYSAAYSGANVLTF	TGTGCCAGCAGTTACTCGGCAGCCTACTCTGGGGCCAACGTCCTGACTTTC
TRBJ2-7	TRBD2	few	TRBV6-2/TRBV6-3	14	CASSGLAGAYEQYF	TGTGCCAGCAGTGGACTAGCGGGAGCTTACGAGCAGTACTTC
TRBJ2-7	-	-	TRBV9	15	CASSVGTAATYEQYF	TGTGCCAGCAGCGTAGGGACCGCCGCAACCTACGAGCAGTACTTC
TRBJ2-7	TRBD2	-	TRBV9	17	CASSVSGGVAGGREQYF	TGTGCCAGCAGCGTATCAGGCGGAGTAGCGGGAGGGCGGGAGCAGTACTTC
TRBJ2-3	TRBD2	-	TRBV6-1	15	CASSTAGGSTDTQYF	TGTGCCAGCAGTACCGCGGGAGGGAGCACAGATACGCAGTATTTT
TRBJ2-7	TRBD2	few	TRBV7-9	17	CASSYDLGLAGSYEQYF	TGTGCCAGCAGCTATGATCTGGGACTAGCGGGCTCCTACGAGCAGTACTTC
TRBJ2-6	-	-	TRBV20-1	15	CSGFPLRRGANVLTF	TGCAGTGGGTTCCCTCTACGACGAGGGGCCAACGTCCTGACTTTC
TRBJ2-1	-	-	TRBV20-1	12	CSARVLANEQFF	TGCAGTGCTAGAGTCCTAGCCAATGAGCAGTTCTTC
TRBJ2-7	-	few	TRBV27	9	CAGVHEQYF	TGTGCCGGGGTCCACGAGCAGTACTTC
TRBJ1-5	-	many	TRBV7-2	14	CASSFSYADQPQHF	TGTGCCAGCAGCTTTTCGTACGCCGATCAGCCCCAGCATTTT
TRBJ2-7	-	-	TRBV11-2	13	CASSLERFLEQYF	TGTGCCAGCAGCTTAGAGAGGTTCCTTGAGCAGTACTTC
TRBJ2-7	-	-	TRBV18	14	CASSPAGATYEQYF	TGTGCCAGCTCACCAGCAGGGGCTACCTACGAGCAGTACTTC
TRBJ2-1	-	-	TRBV2	15	CASSEKYSSYNEQFF	TGTGCCAGCAGTGAAAAATACAGCTCCTACAATGAGCAGTTCTTC
TRBJ2-1	TRBD2	-	TRBV18	18	CASSQTTGSGSAYNEQFF	TGTGCCAGCTCACAAACCACAGGTAGCGGGAGTGCCTACAATGAGCAGTTCTTC
TRBJ1-3	TRBD1	-	TRBV20-1	15	CSAYDRGGTGNTIYF	TGCAGTGCTTATGACAGGGGAGGAACTGGAAACACCATATATTTT
TRBJ2-1	TRBD2	-	TRBV27	19	CASSTPGTSGRVSYNEQFF	TGTGCCAGCAGTACACCCGGGACTAGCGGGAGGGTCTCCTACAATGAGCAGTTCTTC
TRBJ2-1	-	-	TRBV12-3/TRBV12-4	13	CASRVGRGYEQFF	TGTGCCAGCAGGGTCGGCAGGGGATATGAGCAGTTCTTC
TRBJ2-4	-	-	TRBV28	13	CASLSGNKNIQYF	TGTGCCAGCCTCTCCGGGAACAAAAACATTCAGTACTTC
TRBJ2-3	TRBD2	many	TRBV7-2	16	CASSWAIGREGDTQYF	TGTGCCAGCAGCTGGGCCATTGGGCGGGAGGGGGATACGCAGTATTTT
TRBJ2-7	-	once	TRBV5-1	12	CASSQDYRAQYF	TGCGCCAGCAGCCAGGACTACCGGGCGCAGTACTTC
TRBJ2-6	-	-	TRBV12-3/TRBV12-4	16	CASRPDFFSGANVLTF	TGTGCCAGCAGACCTGACTTCTTCTCTGGGGCCAACGTCCTGACTTTC
TRBJ1-6	TRBD1	-	TRBV5-1	14	CASSLGQGPSPLHF	TGCGCCAGCAGCTTGGGACAGGGGCCCTCACCCCTCCACTTT
TRBJ2-1	-	few	TRBV10-3	15	CAISEQASSYNEQFF	TGTGCCATCAGTGAGCAGGCGTCCTCCTACAATGAGCAGTTCTTC
TRBJ2-3	-	-	TRBV12-3/TRBV12-4	14	CASSSDSGTDTQYF	TGTGCCAGCAGTTCCGACAGTGGCACAGATACGCAGTATTTT
TRBJ1-5	-	-	TRBV12-3/TRBV12-4	13	CASTLGASQPQHF	TGTGCCAGCACCCTGGGGGCTAGTCAGCCCCAGCATTTT
TRBJ2-7	TRBD1	-	TRBV20-1	14	CSARDLTGNYEQYF	TGCAGTGCTAGAGACCTGACAGGGAACTACGAGCAGTACTTC
TRBJ1-1	-	few	TRBV3-1	13	CASSQGRETEAFF	TGTGCCAGCAGCCAAGGTCGGGAGACTGAAGCTTTCTTT
TRBJ2-1	-	-	TRBV11-2	16	CASSLVGGITYNEQFF	TGTGCCAGCAGCTTAGTTGGCGGAATTACCTACAATGAGCAGTTCTTC
TRBJ2-5	-	-	TRBV14	13	CASSQLGEETQYF	TGTGCCAGCAGCCAACTCGGAGAAGAGACCCAGTACTTC